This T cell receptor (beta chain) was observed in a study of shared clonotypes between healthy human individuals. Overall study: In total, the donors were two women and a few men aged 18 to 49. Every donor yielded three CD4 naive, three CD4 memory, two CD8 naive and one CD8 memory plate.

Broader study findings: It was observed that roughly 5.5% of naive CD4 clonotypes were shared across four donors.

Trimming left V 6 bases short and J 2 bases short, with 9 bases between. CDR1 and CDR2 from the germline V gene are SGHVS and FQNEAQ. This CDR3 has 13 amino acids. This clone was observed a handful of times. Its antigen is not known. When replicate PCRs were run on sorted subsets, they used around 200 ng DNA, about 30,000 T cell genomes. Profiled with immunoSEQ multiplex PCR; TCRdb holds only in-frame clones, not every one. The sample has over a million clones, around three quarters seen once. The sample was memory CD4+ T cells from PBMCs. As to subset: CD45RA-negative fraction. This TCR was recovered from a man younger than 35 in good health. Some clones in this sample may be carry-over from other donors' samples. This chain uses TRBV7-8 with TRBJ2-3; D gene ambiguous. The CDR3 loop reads CASRNPTTDTQYF. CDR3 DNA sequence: TGTGCCAGCAGAAATCCGACCACAGATACGCAGTATTTT.